The rows below give T cell receptor beta chains drawn from one sample of a study of T cell responses to AZD1222 COVID-19 vaccine. The table came from immunoSEQ multiplex PCR; TCRdb's copy has only in-frame clones and leaves some out. The sample comprises more than 95,000 clones, approximately 90% of which are singletons, and 18% rests with the top ten. The sequencing here drew on peripheral blood, taken on day 0 of AZD1222 vaccination. The receptors here all came from an adult in good health. Each CDR3 is given with its conserved first and last residue. Each record gives: V gene, J gene, CDR3 protein.

TRBV6-5	TRBJ2-1	CASSYLGQGDGYEQFF
TRBV14	TRBJ2-1	CASSSLRGFINEQFF
TRBV3-1/TRBV3-2	TRBJ2-7	CASSPGLQGYEQYF
TRBV5-5	TRBJ1-2	CASSFGQGFYGYTF
TRBV5-5	TRBJ1-5	CASSWGQGQYQPQHF
TRBV2	TRBJ1-5	CASSERVAIDQPQHF
TRBV11-2	TRBJ1-2	CASSFPGTRGRYTF
TRBV5-6	TRBJ1-4	CASSLAGQGYGEKLFF
TRBV19	TRBJ2-5	CANTSGGWETQYF
TRBV12-3/TRBV12-4	TRBJ1-2	CASSLGGGSGYTF
TRBV11-3	TRBJ2-1	CASSFISGSNEQFF
TRBV5-6	TRBJ2-1	CASTSGVAAEQFF
TRBV5-1	TRBJ2-7	CASSLVGTGVPYEQYF
TRBV7-8	TRBJ1-2	CASSLGHSDYGYTF
TRBV9	TRBJ2-7	CASSVAGDMIYEQYF
TRBV6-4	TRBJ2-2	CASSPRQGGTGELFF
TRBV15	TRBJ2-5	CATSRVSFETQYF
TRBV6-6	TRBJ1-1	CASSYGLTNTEAFF
TRBV29-1	TRBJ1-4	CSGQTGVETNEKLFF
TRBV19	TRBJ2-6	CASSSDAGANVLTF
TRBV9	TRBJ2-1	CASGVGQSYNEQFF
TRBV2	TRBJ1-2	CASEAENYGYTF